Shown below are 31 T cell receptor beta chains from a single sample sequenced in a study of blood T cell repertoires in COVID-19. The method was immunoSEQ multiplex PCR; TCRdb's version includes in-frame clones alone and lacks a portion of them. In the table there are 150,000 to 180,000 clones, roughly four fifths of which are singletons. Specimen: peripheral blood. The receptors stem from a woman aged 55-69 years with COVID-19, enrolled during active disease.

The rearrangement joins TRBV2 to TRBJ1-3, with 9 bases lining up with TRBD1. The CDR3 runs to 17 residues. The J segment lost 4 bases and the V segment lost 7 bases, leaving 14 bases of the junction unmatched. Germline-derived CDR1 and CDR2 are SNHLY and FYNNEI. CDR3 sequence reads: CASMRRTGVGGGNTIYF. Here the CDR3 DNA reads TGTGCCAGCATGCGGAGGACAGGGGTTGGCGGCGGAAACACCATATATTTT.

The chain carries TRBV10-3 and TRBJ2-5; TRBD1 agrees at 8 bases. CDR1 is ENHRY and CDR2 is SYGVKD in the germline V gene. Trimming cost V 8 bases and J 5 bases; bases outside gene matches: 13. The length of the CDR3 is 15 residues. CDR3 coding DNA: TGTGCCATCTCTACCGGACAGGGAAAGGTGGAGACCCAGTACTTC. Protein: CAISTGQGKVETQYF.

This clone came up once. The chain is built from TRBV19 and TRBJ2-1, with D perhaps TRBD2 (6 bases). CDR1 is LNHDA and CDR2 is SQIVND in the germline V gene (reference sequence). CDR3 length: 12 residues. The ends were cut back, 5 bases at V and 10 bases at J, with 12 bases in the middle. The CDR3 is CASSYLSGEQFF. The CDR3 region has the DNA TGTGCCAGTAGTTACCTTAGCGGCGAGCAGTTCTTC.

The chain uses TRBV5-1 and TRBJ1-4; no clear D. The CDR3 loop spans 14 amino acids. Between the trimmed V and J ends, which lost 0 bases and 5 bases, there was a span of 8 bases. CDR1 is SGHRS and CDR2 is YFSETQ in the germline V gene. The CDR3 reads CASSLGRGNEKLFF. CDR3 bases: TGCGCCAGCAGCTTGGGACGAGGAAATGAAAAACTGTTTTTT.

This chain uses TRBV21-1 with TRBJ2-3; TRBD2 is the table's D call, not checked against the DNA. TRBV21-1 is termed a pseudogene. The CDR3 runs to 16 residues. CDR3 nucleotide sequence: TGTGCCAGCAGCACCCCGGGACTAGCGGCACCAAATACGCAGTATTTT. It yields the protein CASSTPGLAAPNTQYF.

This clone was counted a few times. The gene calls are TRBV6-1 and TRBJ1-1; TRBD1 is a possible D gene (5 bases). The germline V gene encodes CDR1 MNHNS and CDR2 SASEGT. The CDR3 runs 15 residues. Trimming pared 3 bases from V and 4 bases from J, leaving 15 bases between. The CDR3 DNA reads as TGTGCCAGCAGTGACCATAGGGGAGGTGGCACTGAAGCTTTCTTT. Protein: CASSDHRGGGTEAFF.

A single count supports this clone. In DNA form, the CDR3 reads TGTGCCAGCTTCACCCTGACAGGGGGGAATGAGCAGTTCTTC. This gives the protein CASFTLTGGNEQFF. This chain links TRBV18 with TRBJ2-1; 9 bases are a match to TRBD1. The V gene's germline CDR1 is KGHSH and CDR2 LQKENI. V dropped 7 bases and J dropped 7; count of bases not matched to a gene: 8. The CDR3 is made up of 14 amino acids. The entire variable domain, with the rest obtained from reference TRBV18 and TRBJ2-1, is as follows: NAGVMQNPRHLVRRRGQEARLRCSPMKGHSHVYWYRQLPEEGLKFMVYLQKENIIDESGMPKERFSAEFPKEGPSILRIQQVVRGDSAAYFCASFTLTGGNEQFFGPGTRLTVL.

V and J are TRBV6-4 and TRBJ2-1, with TRBD2 identical over 7 bases. V shed 6 bases and J 9 bases; nucleotides not matched to a gene: 5. The CDR3 is 12 amino acids. Germline V gene lookup returns CDR1 MRHNA and CDR2 SNTAGT. CDR3 nucleotide sequence: TGTGCCAGCAGGGGAGGGCCGGGTGAGCAGTTCTTC. Protein product: CASRGGPGEQFF.

The sample holds a few counts of this clone. The chain has TRBV2 and TRBJ2-1, with 11 nucleotides matching TRBD2. V dropped 3 bases and J dropped 5; count of bases not matched to a gene: 0. CDR3 length equals 14 residues. Germline values: CDR1 SNHLY, CDR2 FYNNEI. CDR3 sequence: CASSETSGNNEQFF. The CDR3 region has the DNA TGTGCCAGCAGTGAGACTAGCGGGAACAATGAGCAGTTCTTC.

The CDR3 protein is CASSVLGEELFF. Written as DNA, the CDR3 is TGTGCCAGCAGCGTATTAGGAGAGGAGCTGTTTTTT. The chain carries TRBV9 and TRBJ2-2; no definite D call. The germline V gene has CDR1 SGDLS and CDR2 YYNGEE. V was pared by 1 base and J by 10 bases, with 8 bases between. CDR3 length equals 12 residues.

This clone was counted a few times. This chain links TRBV5-4 with TRBJ1-2; 7 bases line up with TRBD1. The CDR3 is 15 amino acids. V was clipped by 5 bases and J by 4 bases; unmatched bases: 11. CDR1 SGHNT and CDR2 YYREEE come from the germline V gene (reference sequence). CDR3 sequence reads: CASRSTWDSPYGYTF. Here the CDR3 DNA reads TGTGCCAGCAGATCTACCTGGGACAGCCCCTATGGCTACACCTTC.

The chain combines TRBV11-3 with TRBJ2-1; D ambiguous. V gave up 1 base and J gave up 5 bases, with 6 bases separating them. The germline CDR1 and CDR2 sequences are SGHNT and YENEEA. The CDR3 runs to 13 residues. CDR3 coding DNA: TGTGCCAGCAGCTTAGGAGCTGACAATGAGCAGTTCTTC. Amino acids: CASSLGADNEQFF.

This rearrangement joins TRBV6-5 to TRBJ2-1, with D maybe TRBD2 (6 bases). The germline V gene encodes CDR1 MNHEY and CDR2 SVGAGI. V lost 0 bases to trimming and J lost 6 bases, with 6 bases between them. CDR3 length equals 13 residues. The CDR3 reads CASSYSRGNEQFF. CDR3 nucleotide sequence: TGTGCCAGCAGTTACTCGCGGGGCAATGAGCAGTTCTTC.

V is TRBV4-2 and J is TRBJ1-1; 8 bases are a match to TRBD1. Germline V gene data show CDR1 as LGHNA and CDR2 as YNFKEQ. The CDR3 consists of 16 residues. Trimming cost V 1 base and J 0 bases; bases outside gene matches: 4. CDR3 nucleotide sequence: TGTGCCAGCAGCCAAGGGACAGGGCCCGTGAACACTGAAGCTTTCTTT. This encodes CASSQGTGPVNTEAFF.

The chain links TRBV6-1 to TRBJ1-1, with 7 bases aligning to TRBD1. V was pared by 3 bases and J by 7 bases, with 8 bases of the junction left unmatched. The CDR3 consists of 14 residues. Germline V gene data show CDR1 as MNHNS and CDR2 as SASEGT. Written as DNA, the CDR3 is TGTGCCAGCAGTGATGGCAAGGGGGCCAGTGAAGCTTTCTTT. Translating it yields CASSDGKGASEAFF.

This clone was observed a single time. The chain links TRBV10-3 to TRBJ1-2; D is undetermined. CDR1 and CDR2 (germline): ENHRY, SYGVKD. Trimming took off 3 bases at V and 8 bases at J, with 13 bases between the two ends. The CDR3 is made up of 13 amino acids. CDR3 protein: CAISDPRSGGYTF. The CDR3 coding sequence is TGTGCCATCAGTGACCCTAGATCTGGCGGCTACACCTTC.

This clone was found once. The chain carries TRBV14 and TRBJ2-7; D not resolved. Trimming removed 0 bases at V and 0 bases at J, with 12 bases between. The CDR3 has 16 residues. Germline V gene data show CDR1 as SGHDN and CDR2 as FVKESK. The CDR3 region has the DNA TGTGCCAGCAGCCAAGATTCAAGCGCCAGCTCCTACGAGCAGTACTTC. Translated, it gives CASSQDSSASSYEQYF.

This clone was detected only once. This chain uses TRBV2 with TRBJ1-3, with 9 bases lining up with TRBD1. V gave up 7 bases and J gave up 4 bases; unmatched junction bases: 8. The CDR3 length is 15 residues. Germline V gene sequence: CDR1 SNHLY, CDR2 FYNNEI. CDR3 in amino acids: CASKLTGGPGNTIYF. The DNA for the CDR3 is TGTGCCAGCAAATTGACAGGGGGACCCGGAAACACCATATATTTT.

J is TRBJ1-1 and V is TRBV7-9; 7 nucleotides align to TRBD1. Germline CDR1 is SEHNR and CDR2 is FQNEAQ (reference sequence). The length of the CDR3 is 16 residues. The junction had 14 bases not matched to a gene; V was cut back by 3 bases and J by 7 bases. The CDR3 nucleotides read TGTGCCAGCAGCTTCCCGGGACAGCAAGACTCCTATGAAGCTTTCTTT. It codes for CASSFPGQQDSYEAFF.

The chain carries TRBV19 and TRBJ2-3, with a weak D call TRBD1 (5 bases). The V gene's germline CDR1 is LNHDA and CDR2 SQIVND (reference sequence). V lost 3 bases to trimming and J lost 4 bases, with 11 bases between them. The CDR3 has 14 amino acids. CDR3 in amino acids: CASSIGRAPDTQYF. As DNA, the CDR3 is TGTGCCAGTAGTATTGGCAGGGCCCCAGATACGCAGTATTTT.

This rearrangement joins TRBV11-1 to TRBJ1-5, with D possibly TRBD1 on 5 matching bases. Deletions cut 0 bases from V and 2 bases from J, with 8 bases between. Germline values: CDR1 SGHAT, CDR2 FQDESV (reference sequence). The length of the CDR3 is 15 residues. CDR3 loop: CASSLAGDGNQPQHF. In DNA, the CDR3 is TGTGCCAGCAGCTTAGCAGGGGATGGCAATCAGCCCCAGCATTTT.

This rearrangement joins TRBV29-1 to TRBJ2-1; 10 positions agree with TRBD2. CDR3 length equals 15 residues. CDR1 and CDR2 from the germline V gene are SQVTM and ANQGSEA. With V trimmed by 8 bases and J by 1 base, 8 bases remained unmatched. The CDR3: CSITSGAASYNEQFF. As DNA, the CDR3 is TGCAGCATAACTAGCGGGGCTGCTTCCTACAATGAGCAGTTCTTC.

The chain joins TRBV2 to TRBJ1-1; 8 bases align to TRBD1. Unmatched junction bases numbered 12, after V lost 7 bases and J lost 5 bases. Germline V gives CDR1 SNHLY, CDR2 FYNNEI. CDR3 length: 15 amino acids. The CDR3 nucleotides read TGTGCCAGCAAGAGGCAGGGGGCGCTTGGGACTGAAGCTTTCTTT. Its protein product is CASKRQGALGTEAFF.

The chain couples TRBV6-1 to TRBJ2-3; D unclear. Trimming took off 0 bases at V and 1 base at J, with 8 bases between the two ends. CDR3 length: 15 amino acids. Germline V CDR1 and CDR2: MNHNS, SASEGT. The CDR3: CASSEAAVGTDTQYF. In DNA form, the CDR3 reads TGTGCCAGCAGTGAAGCGGCGGTTGGCACAGATACGCAGTATTTT.

J is TRBJ1-2 and V is TRBV19; 9 bases fit TRBD1. The V segment lost 0 bases and the J segment 4 bases; nucleotides outside the gene matches: 9. Germline CDR1 reads LNHDA; CDR2 reads SQIVND (reference sequence). This CDR3 region has 17 residues. DNA of the CDR3: TGTGCCAGTAGTATAGATCGTCAGGGACAGGGCCTCTATGGCTACACCTTC. Protein: CASSIDRQGQGLYGYTF.

In its sample, this clone was seen a few times. This chain joins TRBV27 and TRBJ2-3; no definite D call. With 8 bases removed from V and 1 base from J, the gap between germline ends came to 13 bases. Germline CDR1 is MNHEY and CDR2 is SMNVEV (reference sequence). This CDR3 is built from 14 residues. CDR3: CASLPLVGTDTQYF. Written as DNA, the CDR3 is TGTGCCAGCCTTCCACTCGTTGGCACAGATACGCAGTATTTT.

The rearrangement joins TRBV3-1 (or the pseudogene TRBV3-2) to TRBJ1-4; D not certain. The CDR3 runs to 15 residues. CDR1 is LGHDT and CDR2 is YNNKEL in the germline V gene (reference sequence). V lost 1 base and J 0 bases, leaving 6 bases between the germline ends. DNA for the CDR3: TGTGCCAGCAGCCAAGCAGGAACAACTAATGAAAAACTGTTTTTT. Its translation is CASSQAGTTNEKLFF.

V is TRBV11-2 and J is TRBJ2-5; 9 nucleotides match TRBD1. Germline V gene lookup returns CDR1 SGHAT and CDR2 FQNNGV. Germline trimming cut 4 bases from V and 4 bases from J; bases unmatched to any gene: 7. This CDR3 region has 15 residues. The CDR3 DNA reads as TGTGCCAGCAGCTCCTCGGGACAGGGCGGAGAGACCCAGTACTTC. Residues: CASSSSGQGGETQYF.

V gene TRBV3-1 (or the pseudogene TRBV3-2) combines with J gene TRBJ2-5; no clear D gene. CDR1 LGHDT and CDR2 YNNKEL come from the germline V gene (reference sequence). V lost 6 bases to trimming and J lost 7 bases, with 21 bases between them. The CDR3 is made up of 15 amino acids. The CDR3 coding sequence is TGTGCCAGCAGTTCAAAAGAGGCAACCAAGAGGACCCAGTACTTC. It is translated as CASSSKEATKRTQYF.

The chain carries TRBV24-1 and TRBJ2-1; 8 nucleotides match TRBD2. From germline, CDR1 is KGHDR and CDR2 SFDVKD. V dropped 3 bases and J dropped 6; count of bases not matched to a gene: 6. This CDR3 has 15 residues. The DNA of the CDR3 is TGTGCCACCAGTGATCCAGCGGGAGAAGTCAATGAGCAGTTCTTC. Its protein is CATSDPAGEVNEQFF.

V is TRBV27 and J is TRBJ2-7; 7 bases agree with TRBD1. CDR1 and CDR2 from the germline V gene are MNHEY and SMNVEV (reference sequence). V lost 6 bases and J lost 5; bases outside the gene matches: 10. The CDR3 is 14 residues long. CDR3 bases: TGTGCCAGCAGGCGACAGGGAACACTTGACGAGCAGTACTTC. This translates into CASRRQGTLDEQYF.